This TCR beta chain was found in a study of blood T cells in healthy people across ages. Primed by a sample-barcoded 5' primer and a J-beta primer mix, a second PCR proceeded for 7 to 11 cycles. Carrying 12 random nucleotides, a template-switch adaptor labeled each individual cDNA molecule. Each CDR3 protein is one row after TCRdb ran MiXCR on the 5' RACE reads. This table has about 620,000 distinct CDR3 sequences, more than 45% appearing once. This clonotype was seen ten or more times. The antigen remains unidentified. The CDR3 has 15 residues. Trimming removed 5 bases from V and 2 bases from J; junction bases left unmatched: 2. Germline CDR1 reads SNHLY; CDR2 reads FYNNEI. Study results and limitations: The unknown donor CMV status may have confounded expanded clonotype changes.

V is TRBV2 and J is TRBJ2-3, with TRBD2 matching 12 bases. This receptor was obtained from an elderly woman in good health. Sequencing input: blood. Written as DNA, the CDR3 is TGTGCCAGCAGTAGACTAGCGGGGGACACAGATACGCAGTATTTT. Translated, it gives CASSRLAGDTDTQYF.